This is a list of T cell receptor beta chains from one sample in a study of technical replicates of blood from a handful of donors. Measured with immunoSEQ multiplex PCR; TCRdb has only the in-frame clones, and not every one. This table has 65,000 to 90,000 clones, 85% to 95% appearing once. Sequenced material: PBMCs. All receptors derive from a human donor in good health. Some clones in this sample may be carry-over from other donors' samples. The CDR3 runs from the conserved cysteine through the conserved F or W. D genes are given only for firm matches.

>TRBD1|TRBV5-1|TRBJ2-2
TGCGCCAGCAGCAAAACAGGGGGCGCGTTGTCGGGTGGCGGGGAGCTGTTTTTT
CASSKTGGALSGGGELFF
>TRBD2|TRBV5-4|TRBJ2-3
TGTGCCAGCTCCGCCGGGACTAGAGGCACAGATACGCAGTATTTT
CASSAGTRGTDTQYF
>TRBD2|TRBV6-5|TRBJ2-2
TGTGCCAGCAGGTTGAGCGGGAGTAACACCGGGGAGCTGTTTTTT
CASRLSGSNTGELFF
>-|TRBV29-1|TRBJ2-1
TGCAGCGTTGAAAGGCGGCAGAATGAGCAGTTCTTC
CSVERRQNEQFF
>-|TRBV4-3|TRBJ2-2
TGCGCCAGCAGCCAAGGTGCAGGGCGCACCGGGGAGCTGTTTTTT
CASSQGAGRTGELFF
>-|TRBV5-1|TRBJ2-5
TGCGCCAGCAGCTTGGTGGGAGCAAGGGAGACCCAGTACTTC
CASSLVGARETQYF
>-|TRBV7-2|TRBJ1-5
TGTGCCAGCAGCTTAGGGCAGGCTAGCAATCAGCCCCAGCATTTT
CASSLGQASNQPQHF
>TRBD1|TRBV18|TRBJ2-7
TGTGCCAGCTCCGACCAGGAGGGACAGGGAGTCGAGCAGTACTTC
CASSDQEGQGVEQYF
>TRBD2|TRBV19|TRBJ2-2
TGTGCCAGTCTGTCGGGAGCGGGAGTGGTAACCGGGGAGCTGTTTTTT
CASLSGAGVVTGELFF
>TRBD1|TRBV19|TRBJ2-7
TGTGCCAGTAGTACGGGACAGTACGGTACCTACGAGCAGTACTTC
CASSTGQYGTYEQYF